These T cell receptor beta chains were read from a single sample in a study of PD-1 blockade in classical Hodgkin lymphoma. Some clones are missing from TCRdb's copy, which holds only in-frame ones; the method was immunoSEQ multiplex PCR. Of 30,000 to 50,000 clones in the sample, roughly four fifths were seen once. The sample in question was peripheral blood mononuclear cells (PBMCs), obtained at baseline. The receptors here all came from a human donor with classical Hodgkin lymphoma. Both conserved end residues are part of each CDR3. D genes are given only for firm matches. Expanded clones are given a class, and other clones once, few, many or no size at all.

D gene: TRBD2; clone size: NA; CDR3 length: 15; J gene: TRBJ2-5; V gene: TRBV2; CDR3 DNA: TGTGCCAGCAGTGTAGGGCTAGCGGGAGTAGAGACCCAGTACTTC; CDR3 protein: CASSVGLAGVETQYF
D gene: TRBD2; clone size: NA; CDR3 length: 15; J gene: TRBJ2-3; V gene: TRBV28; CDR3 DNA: TGTGCCAGCAGAAGAGCGGGAGAAGGCACAGATACGCAGTATTTT; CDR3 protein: CASRRAGEGTDTQYF
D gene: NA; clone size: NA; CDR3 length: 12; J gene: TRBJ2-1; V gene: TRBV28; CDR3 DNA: TGTGCCAGCAGTTTAATCGTGGATGAGCAGTTCTTC; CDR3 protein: CASSLIVDEQFF
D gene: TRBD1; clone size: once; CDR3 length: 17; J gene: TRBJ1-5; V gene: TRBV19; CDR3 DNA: TGTGCCAGTAGTATATTGCAGGGGGCAGCGGGAAATCAGCCCCAGCATTTT; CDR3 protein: CASSILQGAAGNQPQHF
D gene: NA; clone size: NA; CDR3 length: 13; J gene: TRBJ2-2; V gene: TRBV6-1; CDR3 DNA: TGTGCCAGCATGACGGGGGCCCACGGGGAGCTGTTTTTT; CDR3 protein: CASMTGAHGELFF
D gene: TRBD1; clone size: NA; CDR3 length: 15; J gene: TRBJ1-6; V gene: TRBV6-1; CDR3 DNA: TGTGCCAGCAGTGAAACAGGGGAGTTTGGATCACCCCTCCACTTT; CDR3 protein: CASSETGEFGSPLHF
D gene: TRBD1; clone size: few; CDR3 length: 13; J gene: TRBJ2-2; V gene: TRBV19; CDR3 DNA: TGTGCCAGTGCATTCAGGGGGACCGGGGAGCTGTTTTTT; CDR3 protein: CASAFRGTGELFF
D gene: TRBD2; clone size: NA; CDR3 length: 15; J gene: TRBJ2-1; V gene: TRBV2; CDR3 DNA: TGTGCCAGCTCAGTAGCGGGAGGTTCCTACAATGAGCAGTTCTTC; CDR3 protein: CASSVAGGSYNEQFF
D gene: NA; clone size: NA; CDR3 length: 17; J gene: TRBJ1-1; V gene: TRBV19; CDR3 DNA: TGTGCCAGTAGTATAGGGGGACCGGGCCTTAGACGCACTGAAGCTTTCTTT; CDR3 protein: CASSIGGPGLRRTEAFF
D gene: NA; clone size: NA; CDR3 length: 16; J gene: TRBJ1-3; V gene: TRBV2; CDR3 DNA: TGTGCCAGCAGGGATGGTACAGGGCTCTCTGGAAACACCATATATTTT; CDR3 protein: CASRDGTGLSGNTIYF
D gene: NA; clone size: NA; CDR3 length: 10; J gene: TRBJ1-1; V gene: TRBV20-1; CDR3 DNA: TGCAGTGCTAGGCGTACTGAAGCTTTCTTT; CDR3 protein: CSARRTEAFF
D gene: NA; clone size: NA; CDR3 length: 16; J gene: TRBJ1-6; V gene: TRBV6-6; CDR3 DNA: TGTGCCAGCAGTTCCCACAGATCATTCTATAATTCACCCCTCCACTTT; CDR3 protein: CASSSHRSFYNSPLHF
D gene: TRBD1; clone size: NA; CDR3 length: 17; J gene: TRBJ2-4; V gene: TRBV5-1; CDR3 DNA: TGCGCCAGCAGCCGGGGGACAGGGGGCTCGGGCAAAAACATTCAGTACTTC; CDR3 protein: CASSRGTGGSGKNIQYF
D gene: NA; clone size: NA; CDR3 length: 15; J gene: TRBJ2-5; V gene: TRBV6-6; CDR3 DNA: TGTGCCAGCAGCCCTACCGACAGGAGTGGAAAGACCCAGTACTTC; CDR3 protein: CASSPTDRSGKTQYF
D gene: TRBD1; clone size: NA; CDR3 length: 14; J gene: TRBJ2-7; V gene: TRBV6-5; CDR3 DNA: TGTGCCAGCAGCCTATACAGGGGAATAGGTGAGCAGTACTTC; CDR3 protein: CASSLYRGIGEQYF
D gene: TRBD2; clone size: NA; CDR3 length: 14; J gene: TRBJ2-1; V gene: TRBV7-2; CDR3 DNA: TGTGCCAGCAGACTAGCGGGATCGTCGAATGAGCAGTTCTTC; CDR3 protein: CASRLAGSSNEQFF
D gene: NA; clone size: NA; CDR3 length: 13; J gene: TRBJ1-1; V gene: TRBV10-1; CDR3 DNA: TGCGCCAGCAGGAGGGTAGTAAGCACTGAAGCTTTCTTT; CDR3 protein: CASRRVVSTEAFF
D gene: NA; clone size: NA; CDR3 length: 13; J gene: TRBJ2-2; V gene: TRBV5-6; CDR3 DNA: TGTGCCAGCAGGGAGGTGAGGGCCGGGGAGCTGTTTTTT; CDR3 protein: CASREVRAGELFF
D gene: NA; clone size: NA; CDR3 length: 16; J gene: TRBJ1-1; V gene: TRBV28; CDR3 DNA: TGTGCCAGCAGTGGAGGCTCAGGGGCCGTGAACACTGAAGCTTTCTTT; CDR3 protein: CASSGGSGAVNTEAFF
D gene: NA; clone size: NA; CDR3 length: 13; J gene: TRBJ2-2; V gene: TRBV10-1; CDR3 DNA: TGCGCCAGCAGTCAAGGGGGTGGCGGGGAGCTGTTTTTT; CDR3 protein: CASSQGGGGELFF